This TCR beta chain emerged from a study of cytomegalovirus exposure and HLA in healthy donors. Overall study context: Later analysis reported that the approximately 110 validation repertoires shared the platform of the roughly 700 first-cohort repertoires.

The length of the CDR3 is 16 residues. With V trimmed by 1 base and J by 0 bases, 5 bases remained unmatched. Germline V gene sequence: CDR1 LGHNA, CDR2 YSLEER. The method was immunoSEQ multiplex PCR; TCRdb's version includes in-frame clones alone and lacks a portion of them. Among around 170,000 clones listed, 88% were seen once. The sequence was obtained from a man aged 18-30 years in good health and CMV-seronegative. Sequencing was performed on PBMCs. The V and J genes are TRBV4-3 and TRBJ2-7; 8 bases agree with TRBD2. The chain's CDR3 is CASSQGGSGSSYEQYF. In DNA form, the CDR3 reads TGCGCCAGCAGCCAAGGGGGGAGCGGGAGCTCCTACGAGCAGTACTTC.